Reported below is one T cell receptor beta chain. This sample is part of a study of shared T cell receptors in the human thymus. The V gene's germline CDR1 is SGHTA and CDR2 FQGTGA. The length of the CDR3 is 15 residues. Trimming cost V 1 base and J 6 bases; bases outside gene matches: 6. Data came from immunoSEQ multiplex PCR; TCRdb stores just in-frame clones and leaves some out. The repertoire includes under 850,000 clones, around 87% of them detected once, and approximately 0.011% sits in the top ten. These data were also filed under a second study, of human thymus T cells. Turning to that study: Finnish infants who were healthy and having corrective surgery for congenital heart defects made up the donors. Resections that were taken during corrective heart surgery supplied the thymus tissue. What appeared biased in thymic and blood repertoires was the usage of V and J genes. Reports from related research described highly overlapping thymic repertoires among unrelated individuals.

This chain links TRBV7-3 with TRBJ2-1; TRBD2 matches at 7 bases. The sequence was collected from a boy under two years old with a congenital heart defect. The sequencing sample was made of thymocytes. CDR3 region: CASSLNGRRSNEQFF. The CDR3 DNA sequence: TGTGCCAGCAGCTTAAACGGGAGGAGGAGCAATGAGCAGTTCTTC.